This T cell receptor (beta chain) was sequenced in a study of Ad26.COV2.S vaccination and SARS-CoV-2 variants. Whole-study results and caveats: It was found that vaccine and placebo recipients had similar non-spike TCR breadth. The breadth of spike-specific CD8+ and CD4+ T cell responses after vaccination was reportedly substantial. Breadth and depth estimates from TCRs may understate total T cell responses.

Concerning this clone: The antigen remains unidentified.

The germline V gene has CDR1 LGHDT and CDR2 YNNKEL (reference sequence). Deletions cut 4 bases from V and 4 bases from J, with 12 bases between. The CDR3 is 14 residues long. Using immunoSEQ multiplex PCR, the repertoire was profiled, and TCRdb retains in-frame clones only, with some absent. The sample has about 100,000 clones, roughly 75% seen once. The material sequenced was peripheral blood, taken after recovery from COVID-19. The TCR comes from a human donor who had recovered from COVID-19. The chain joins TRBV3-1 (or the pseudogene TRBV3-2) to TRBJ2-3; the D gene is possibly TRBD2 (6 bases). The CDR3 nucleotides read TGTGCCAGCAGCCTCGGGACTTTGGCAGATACGCAGTATTTT. Residues: CASSLGTLADTQYF.